Included here is one T cell receptor beta chain sequence, with context. Its matching antigen is unknown. This entry is derived from a study of shared clonotypes between healthy human individuals. Study-level points and caveats: Incomplete sequencing of sorted subsets was indicated by rarefaction despite large depth.

The CDR3 length is 13 residues. Germline V gene lookup returns CDR1 PRHDT and CDR2 FYEKMQ (reference sequence). Trimming removed 6 bases from V and 1 base from J, with 10 bases in between. Here immunoSEQ multiplex PCR was the method, and the copy in TCRdb shows in-frame clones only, minus some. Of about 2 million clones listed, just under 95% are singletons. Terminally differentiated effector memory CD45RA+ cells were left out of the naive CD8 fraction, which was CD45RO-negative and positively selected for CCR7. This receptor was taken from a man between 18 and 29 years old in good health. V is TRBV13 and J is TRBJ2-7; the D is unclear. Sequencing input: naive CD8+ T cells sorted from blood. The CDR3 nucleotides are TGTGCCAGCAGTCCCCCGGAGTCCTACGAGCAGTACTTC. It encodes CASSPPESYEQYF.